This T cell receptor (beta chain) was captured in a study of blood T cells in healthy people across ages. Next came a second PCR, run for about 7 to 12 cycles, which used a sample-barcoded 5' primer along with a J-beta primer mix. TCRdb itself ran the 5' RACE reads through MiXCR, one entry per CDR3 protein. This sample has roughly 800,000 distinct CDR3 sequences, with approximately 25% found just once. Germline assignment: CDR1 DFQATT and CDR2 SNEGSKA (reference sequence). V lost 5 bases and J lost 2; bases outside the gene matches: 7. CDR3 length: 15 residues. Every donor contributed roughly 11 milliliters of peripheral blood by blood draw. The extraction recovered at least 5.5 micrograms of total RNA per sample. This clonotype was seen a few times. The same sample was also used in a study of T cells of mothers and their children.

Sequenced sample: blood. The TCR originated in a boy younger than 18 in good health. The rearrangement joins TRBV20-1 to TRBJ1-1, with 11 bases that match TRBD1. CDR3 sequence reads: CSADGQGAANTEAFF. CDR3 DNA: TGCAGTGCTGATGGACAGGGGGCTGCTAACACTGAAGCTTTCTTT.